The 14 T cell receptor beta chains below all came from one sample that was sequenced in a study of Graves' ophthalmopathy and Graves' hyperthyroidism. Amplification from RNA transcripts yielded the TCR beta CDR3 regions. Amplification began with first-round RT-PCR using HTBI primers, then second-round multiplex PCR was performed. A single record per CDR3 protein comes from TCRdb applying MiXCR to the multiplex PCR reads. In the table there are more than 300,000 distinct CDR3 sequences, about 17% of which are singletons. Material for sequencing was peripheral blood. Receptors were obtained from an adult woman with stable Graves' hyperthyroidism.

This clonotype has a count of ten or more. The gene calls are TRBV3-1 and TRBJ1-1, with unresolved D. The length of the CDR3 is 14 residues. The V gene lost 3 bases and the J gene lost 3 bases, with 11 bases spanning the gap. Germline V gives CDR1 LGHDT, CDR2 YNNKEL (reference sequence). CDR3 coding DNA: TGTGCCAGCAGCCACCTAGCTCAGGACACTGAAGCTTTCTTT. It specifies CASSHLAQDTEAFF.

Many counts were recorded for this clonotype. The CDR3 loop is CATSRGDTGKETQYF. For the CDR3, the DNA is TGTGCCACCAGCAGAGGTGATACAGGCAAAGAGACCCAGTACTTC. The chain is built from TRBV15 and TRBJ2-5, with D maybe TRBD1 (5 bases). Trimming cost V 1 base and J 3 bases, with 12 bases left between them. The CDR3 is 15 amino acids. Germline-derived CDR1 and CDR2 are LNHNV and YYDKDF (reference sequence).

This clonotype was seen at least ten times. V gene TRBV19 combines with J gene TRBJ2-7; 10 bases agree with TRBD2. Trimming removed 4 bases from V and 4 bases from J; junction bases left unmatched: 4. Germline-derived CDR1 and CDR2 are LNHDA and SQIVND (reference sequence). The CDR3 extends over 14 amino acids. The DNA for the CDR3 is TGTGCCAGTAGTAAGGGACTAGCGCTTTACGAGCAGTACTTC. Protein: CASSKGLALYEQYF.

This clonotype was observed many times. The chain carries TRBV5-1 and TRBJ1-1; no clear D. V was shortened by 0 bases and J by 4 bases, with 13 bases between the two germline ends. This CDR3 is 15 amino acids long. The germline V gene has CDR1 SGHRS and CDR2 YFSETQ. The chain's CDR3 is CASSLALTTGTEAFF. The CDR3, as DNA: TGCGCCAGCAGCTTGGCACTTACGACGGGCACTGAAGCTTTCTTT.

This clonotype came up many times. The chain carries TRBV29-1 and TRBJ2-5, with D possibly matching TRBD2 (6 bases). V lost 6 bases and J 4 bases, leaving 24 bases between the germline ends. The CDR3 extends over 16 amino acids. Germline V gene data show CDR1 as SQVTM and CDR2 as ANQGSEA. CDR3 residues: CSVPLWGRTVGETQYF. Written as DNA, the CDR3 is TGCAGCGTACCCCTCTGGGGGAGGACGGTCGGAGAGACCCAGTACTTC.

This clonotype was counted many times. The chain joins TRBV29-1 to TRBJ2-7; 8 bases are shared with TRBD2. The V segment lost 3 bases and the J segment 2 bases; nucleotides outside the gene matches: 6. This CDR3 region has 14 residues. Germline loops: CDR1 SQVTM, CDR2 ANQGSEA. CDR3 amino acids: CSVEVGGATYEQYF. In nucleotides, the CDR3 is TGCAGCGTTGAGGTCGGGGGGGCCACCTACGAGCAGTACTTC.

This clonotype was found many times. The chain links TRBV6-1 to TRBJ2-7; 7 positions match TRBD1. This CDR3 region has 15 residues. The germline V gene has CDR1 MNHNS and CDR2 SASEGT. Germline trimming cut 8 bases from V and 1 base from J; bases unmatched to any gene: 11. The CDR3 spells CASCGLDRASYEQYF. CDR3 in DNA: TGTGCCAGCTGTGGTTTAGACAGGGCATCCTACGAGCAGTACTTC.

This clonotype occurred once. V gene TRBV11-2 combines with J gene TRBJ2-5; TRBD1 matches 10 bases. The CDR3 runs to 17 residues. The germline V gene has CDR1 SGHAT and CDR2 FQNNGV. With 6 bases clipped from V and 2 bases from J, the junction kept 12 bases outside the gene matches. The CDR3 spells CASSNPGTGVWQETQYF. CDR3 DNA: TGTGCCAGCAGTAACCCGGGGACAGGGGTTTGGCAAGAGACCCAGTACTTC. Full variable domain (missing parts from reference TRBV11-2 and TRBJ2-5): EAGVAQSPRYKIIEKRQSVAFWCNPISGHATLYWYQQILGQGPKLLIQFQNNGVVDDSQLPKDRFSAERLKGVDSTLKIQPAKLEDSAVYLCASSNPGTGVWQETQYFGPGTRLLVL.

This clonotype was counted many times. In DNA, the CDR3 is TGTGCCACCAGCAGAGGGGCGGGGAATTCACCCCTCCACTTT. This encodes CATSRGAGNSPLHF. V is TRBV15 and J is TRBJ1-6, with D hard to call. The V gene lost 1 base and the J gene lost 7 bases, with 8 bases spanning the gap. There are 14 residues in the CDR3. CDR1 LNHNV and CDR2 YYDKDF come from the germline V gene (reference sequence).

The rearrangement uses TRBV29-1 and TRBJ2-7; D possibly uses TRBD1 or TRBD2 (5 bases each). This CDR3 contains 12 residues. V lost 6 bases and J lost 2, with 11 bases in between. Germline V gene lookup returns CDR1 SQVTM and CDR2 ANQGSEA. The CDR3 loop is CSVGHGAYEQYF. CDR3 in DNA: TGCAGCGTAGGACACGGGGCCTACGAGCAGTACTTC.

This clonotype turned up a few times. This rearrangement joins TRBV7-3 to TRBJ2-5, with a weak D call TRBD1 (6 bases). This CDR3 comprises 15 residues. CDR1 SGHTA and CDR2 FQGTGA come from the germline V gene. V dropped 2 bases and J dropped 5 bases, with 15 bases sitting between them. CDR3 DNA sequence: TGTGCCAGCAGCTTATCGGCAGGGGAAGGGGAGACCCAGTACTTC. This encodes CASSLSAGEGETQYF.

This clonotype has a count of ten or more. This chain connects TRBV11-2 to TRBJ2-5, with TRBD2 matching 12 bases. Looked up from germline, CDR1 is SGHAT and CDR2 is FQNNGV. The CDR3 totals 18 residues. Trimming removed 5 bases from V and 2 bases from J; junction bases left unmatched: 12. CDR3 DNA sequence: TGTGCCAGCAGCGACAGGGGCCGACTAGCGGGAGTTCAAGAGACCCAGTACTTC. The encoded protein is CASSDRGRLAGVQETQYF.

In its sample, this clonotype was seen many times. The chain links TRBV20-1 to TRBJ1-3; D is undetermined. Germline V lookup: CDR1 DFQATT, CDR2 SNEGSKA (reference sequence). The CDR3 extends over 13 amino acids. V was pared by 1 base and J by 4 bases, with 8 bases between. The CDR3: CSARVYGGNTIYF. DNA of the CDR3: TGCAGTGCTAGAGTTTATGGGGGAAACACCATATATTTT.

This clonotype was detected many times. This chain uses TRBV7-9 with TRBJ2-4, with D unclear. CDR1 SEHNR and CDR2 FQNEAQ come from the germline V gene (reference sequence). Deletions cut 5 bases from V and 4 bases from J, with 9 bases between. CDR3 length: 13 residues. The CDR3 DNA reads as TGTGCCAGCAGCCCACGGTCTAAAAACATTCAGTACTTC. Amino acid sequence: CASSPRSKNIQYF.